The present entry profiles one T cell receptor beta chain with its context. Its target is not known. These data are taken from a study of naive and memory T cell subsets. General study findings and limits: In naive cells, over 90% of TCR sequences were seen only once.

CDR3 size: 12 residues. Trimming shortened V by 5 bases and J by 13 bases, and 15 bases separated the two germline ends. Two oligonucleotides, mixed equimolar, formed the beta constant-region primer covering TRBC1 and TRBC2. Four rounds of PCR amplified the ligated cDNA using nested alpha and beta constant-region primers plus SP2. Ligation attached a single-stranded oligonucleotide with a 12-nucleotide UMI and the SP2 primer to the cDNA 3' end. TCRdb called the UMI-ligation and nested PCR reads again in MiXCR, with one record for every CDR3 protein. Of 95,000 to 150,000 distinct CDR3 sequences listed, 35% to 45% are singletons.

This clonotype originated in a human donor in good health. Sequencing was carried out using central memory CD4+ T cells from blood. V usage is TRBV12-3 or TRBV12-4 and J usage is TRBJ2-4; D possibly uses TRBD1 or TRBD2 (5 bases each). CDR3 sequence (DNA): TGTGCCAGCAGTCGGGTCGGGGCCTCACAGTACTTC. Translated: CASSRVGASQYF.